What follows describes a single TCR beta chain. Assay used: immunoSEQ multiplex PCR; TCRdb lists only in-frame clones, some missing. This sample has about 250,000 clones, with about 84% found just once. The source of the sample is a study of blood T cell repertoires in COVID-19. Patients of the Seattle cohort, enrolled during active infection, were followed longitudinally. This clonotype was sampled from a woman older than 75 with COVID-19, enrolled during active disease. Sequences were obtained from peripheral blood.

The CDR3 bases are TGTGCCAGAGCGACCCCCGGGACAGGGTACTCCGAGCAGTACGTC. Its translation: CARATPGTGYSEQYV. The J gene is TRBJ2-7, the V gene TRBV27; 9 positions agree with TRBD1. Germline CDR1 MNHEY, CDR2 SMNVEV (reference sequence). The trim removed 9 bases at V and 6 bases at J, leaving 15 bases unmatched. The CDR3 extends over 15 amino acids.